The subject of this entry is one TCR beta chain. Antigen: not known. Trimming at V came to 5 bases and at J to 7 bases, leaving 14 bases not matched to a gene. Germline V CDR1 and CDR2: SEHNR, FQNEAQ (reference sequence). The CDR3 has 16 amino acids. The sample belongs to a study of early T cells in non-severe SARS-CoV-2 infection. Study-wide findings and caveats: VDJdb-based matching was biased toward anti-spike CD8 responses and missed private and CD4 specificities.

Individual cDNA molecules received unique molecular identifiers. TCRdb ran MiXCR on the 5' RACE reads and lists one entry per CDR3 protein. The sample consists of approximately 98,000 distinct CDR3 sequences, roughly 12% of them appearing once. This chain joins TRBV7-9 and TRBJ2-7, with 10 bases that match TRBD2. The TCR was taken from an adult who was a healthcare worker with PCR-confirmed SARS-CoV-2 infection or an uninfected control (not recorded which). Source material: whole blood. The DNA of the CDR3 is TGTGCCAGCAGCGCAGGCGGGCTAGCGGGAGTAGGGGAGCAGTACTTC. Translated: CASSAGGLAGVGEQYF.